The rows below give T cell receptor beta chains drawn from one sample of a study of T cells in Graves' hyperthyroidism and ophthalmopathy. TCRdb reanalysed the multiplex PCR reads using MiXCR and keeps one entry per CDR3 protein. The sample lists around 580,000 distinct CDR3 sequences, 15% to 20% seen once, with about 17% in the top ten. The source material was blood. The receptors were gathered from a woman younger than 30 with Graves' hyperthyroidism. Both conserved end residues are part of each CDR3. Each record gives: clone size, D gene, V gene, J gene, CDR3 protein, CDR3 DNA. D genes are given only for firm matches. A clone size is listed for some rows: how often the clone was seen (once, few, many), or a class if it is expanded.

clone size: NA; D gene: NA; V gene: TRBV5-1; J gene: TRBJ2-4; CDR3 protein: CASSHTLAKNIQYF; CDR3 DNA: TGCGCCAGTAGTCACACACTAGCCAAAAACATTCAGTACTTC
clone size: few; D gene: TRBD2; V gene: TRBV29-1; J gene: TRBJ2-1; CDR3 protein: CSVATRGGYNEQFF; CDR3 DNA: TGCAGCGTAGCAACTCGGGGGGGCTACAATGAGCAGTTCTTC
clone size: once; D gene: TRBD2; V gene: TRBV6-2/TRBV6-3; J gene: TRBJ2-1; CDR3 protein: CASSYESGGAFEQFF; CDR3 DNA: TGTGCCAGCAGTTACGAGAGCGGGGGGGCTTTTGAGCAGTTCTTC
clone size: few; D gene: NA; V gene: TRBV10-1; J gene: TRBJ2-5; CDR3 protein: CASSSSGGGREETQYF; CDR3 DNA: TGCGCCAGCAGTTCTAGTGGAGGCGGCCGAGAGGAGACCCAGTACTTC
clone size: many; D gene: NA; V gene: TRBV12-3/TRBV12-4; J gene: TRBJ2-1; CDR3 protein: CASSSASDEQFF; CDR3 DNA: TGTGCCAGCAGTTCCGCCAGTGATGAGCAGTTCTTC
clone size: few; D gene: NA; V gene: TRBV14; J gene: TRBJ2-7; CDR3 protein: CASSQAWGGPSDEQYF; CDR3 DNA: TGTGCCAGCAGCCAAGCCTGGGGGGGCCCCTCGGACGAGCAGTACTTC
clone size: NA; D gene: NA; V gene: TRBV24-1; J gene: TRBJ2-7; CDR3 protein: CATSGGTAEEQYF; CDR3 DNA: TGTGCCACCAGTGGCGGGACGGCGGAGGAGCAGTACTTC
clone size: NA; D gene: NA; V gene: TRBV6-1; J gene: TRBJ1-5; CDR3 protein: CASSPRLGGNQPQHF; CDR3 DNA: TGTGCCAGCAGTCCTCGCCTAGGGGGGAATCAGCCCCAGCATTTT
clone size: NA; D gene: NA; V gene: TRBV7-9; J gene: TRBJ1-2; CDR3 protein: CASSHSGLSNYGYTF; CDR3 DNA: TGTGCCAGCAGCCACTCAGGGTTATCTAACTATGGCTACACCTTC
clone size: few; D gene: NA; V gene: TRBV11-2; J gene: TRBJ2-2; CDR3 protein: CASRGTLSGELFF; CDR3 DNA: TGTGCCAGCAGGGGGACCCTTTCCGGGGAGCTGTTTTTT
clone size: many; D gene: TRBD2; V gene: TRBV18; J gene: TRBJ2-1; CDR3 protein: CASSGTSGTSSYNEQFF; CDR3 DNA: TGTGCCAGCTCAGGGACTAGCGGGACCAGCTCCTACAATGAGCAGTTCTTC
clone size: NA; D gene: NA; V gene: TRBV12-3/TRBV12-4; J gene: TRBJ2-2; CDR3 protein: CASVPSTGELFF; CDR3 DNA: TGTGCCAGCGTTCCCAGCACCGGGGAGCTGTTTTTT
clone size: NA; D gene: NA; V gene: TRBV5-1; J gene: TRBJ1-4; CDR3 protein: CASSPGLGNEKLFF; CDR3 DNA: TGCGCCAGCAGCCCAGGGCTGGGTAATGAAAAACTGTTTTTT
clone size: NA; D gene: NA; V gene: TRBV18; J gene: TRBJ1-1; CDR3 protein: CASSNKGGGTNTEAFF; CDR3 DNA: TGTGCCAGCTCAAATAAGGGGGGCGGAACGAACACTGAAGCTTTCTTT
clone size: many; D gene: TRBD1; V gene: TRBV12-3/TRBV12-4; J gene: TRBJ2-1; CDR3 protein: CASSLALGDSVSYNEQFF; CDR3 DNA: TGTGCCAGCAGTTTAGCGCTTGGGGACAGCGTCTCCTACAATGAGCAGTTCTTC
clone size: few; D gene: NA; V gene: TRBV29-1; J gene: TRBJ1-1; CDR3 protein: CSVEEGAEAFF; CDR3 DNA: TGCAGCGTTGAAGAGGGAGCTGAAGCTTTCTTT
clone size: once; D gene: TRBD2; V gene: TRBV28; J gene: TRBJ2-1; CDR3 protein: CASNRASGNNEQFF; CDR3 DNA: TGTGCCAGCAACAGGGCTAGCGGGAACAATGAGCAGTTCTTC
clone size: NA; D gene: NA; V gene: TRBV18; J gene: TRBJ1-1; CDR3 protein: CASSERTSSEAFF; CDR3 DNA: TGTGCCAGCTCCGAACGAACAAGTTCTGAAGCTTTCTTT
clone size: many; D gene: TRBD2; V gene: TRBV10-3; J gene: TRBJ2-5; CDR3 protein: CAISESSGRETQYF; CDR3 DNA: TGTGCCATCAGTGAGAGTAGCGGGAGAGAGACCCAGTACTTC
clone size: NA; D gene: TRBD1; V gene: TRBV25-1; J gene: TRBJ1-2; CDR3 protein: CASSSLTGVYGYTF; CDR3 DNA: TGTGCCAGCAGCTCCCTGACAGGGGTATATGGCTACACCTTC
clone size: few; D gene: NA; V gene: TRBV7-9; J gene: TRBJ2-2; CDR3 protein: CASSYITGHGELFF; CDR3 DNA: TGTGCCAGCAGCTACATTACAGGGCACGGGGAGCTGTTTTTT
clone size: few; D gene: NA; V gene: TRBV6-1; J gene: TRBJ1-1; CDR3 protein: CASQGRGTEAFF; CDR3 DNA: TGTGCCAGCCAGGGGCGAGGCACTGAAGCTTTCTTT
clone size: few; D gene: TRBD1; V gene: TRBV4-3; J gene: TRBJ1-1; CDR3 protein: CASSRKSGTGSTEAFF; CDR3 DNA: TGCGCCAGCAGCCGTAAATCCGGGACAGGGAGCACTGAAGCTTTCTTT
clone size: many; D gene: TRBD1; V gene: TRBV7-9; J gene: TRBJ1-1; CDR3 protein: CASSLGQIIPEAFF; CDR3 DNA: TGTGCCAGCAGCTTGGGACAGATTATCCCTGAAGCTTTCTTT
clone size: many; D gene: NA; V gene: TRBV30; J gene: TRBJ2-3; CDR3 protein: CAWSTGPPTDTQYF; CDR3 DNA: TGTGCCTGGAGTACGGGCCCCCCCACAGATACGCAGTATTTT
clone size: NA; D gene: TRBD2; V gene: TRBV27; J gene: TRBJ2-1; CDR3 protein: CASSPLLTSGTPNEQFF; CDR3 DNA: TGTGCCAGCAGTCCCCTTCTGACTAGCGGGACCCCCAATGAGCAGTTCTTC
clone size: NA; D gene: NA; V gene: TRBV6-2/TRBV6-3; J gene: TRBJ2-7; CDR3 protein: CASSSFGAYEQYF; CDR3 DNA: TGTGCCAGCAGTTCATTTGGGGCCTACGAGCAGTACTTC
clone size: many; D gene: TRBD2; V gene: TRBV5-1; J gene: TRBJ2-3; CDR3 protein: CASSSGLAGGPATDTQYF; CDR3 DNA: TGCGCCAGCAGCTCCGGACTAGCGGGAGGGCCCGCGACAGATACGCAGTATTTT
clone size: few; D gene: TRBD1; V gene: TRBV7-6; J gene: TRBJ2-5; CDR3 protein: CASSFGGTGGIQETQYF; CDR3 DNA: TGTGCCAGCAGCTTTGGGGGGACAGGGGGGATTCAAGAGACCCAGTACTTC
clone size: NA; D gene: TRBD1; V gene: TRBV15; J gene: TRBJ1-5; CDR3 protein: CATSRPGTGGQPQHF; CDR3 DNA: TGTGCCACCAGCAGACCGGGGACAGGGGGTCAGCCCCAGCATTTT
clone size: many; D gene: NA; V gene: TRBV6-1; J gene: TRBJ2-3; CDR3 protein: CASRTTVSTDTQYF; CDR3 DNA: TGTGCCAGCAGAACCACCGTGAGCACAGATACGCAGTATTTT
clone size: NA; D gene: NA; V gene: TRBV28; J gene: TRBJ2-1; CDR3 protein: CASSSQGFGEQFF; CDR3 DNA: TGTGCCAGCAGCTCGCAGGGATTTGGGGAGCAGTTCTTC
clone size: few; D gene: NA; V gene: TRBV12-3/TRBV12-4; J gene: TRBJ2-3; CDR3 protein: CASSRPGWVAESTDTQYF; CDR3 DNA: TGTGCCAGCAGCCGCCCCGGGTGGGTAGCGGAGAGCACAGATACGCAGTATTTT
clone size: many; D gene: NA; V gene: TRBV12-3/TRBV12-4; J gene: TRBJ2-4; CDR3 protein: CASSFGAGAQNIQYF; CDR3 DNA: TGTGCCAGCAGTTTTGGCGCAGGGGCCCAAAACATTCAGTACTTC
clone size: many; D gene: TRBD1; V gene: TRBV20-1; J gene: TRBJ2-5; CDR3 protein: CSARGDREETQYF; CDR3 DNA: TGCAGTGCTAGGGGGGACAGGGAAGAGACCCAGTACTTC
clone size: NA; D gene: TRBD2; V gene: TRBV6-1; J gene: TRBJ2-2; CDR3 protein: CASSGLAGDYGELFF; CDR3 DNA: TGTGCCAGCAGTGGACTAGCGGGAGACTACGGGGAGCTGTTTTTT
clone size: NA; D gene: NA; V gene: TRBV12-3/TRBV12-4; J gene: TRBJ1-1; CDR3 protein: CASSLNPGRAFF; CDR3 DNA: TGTGCCAGCAGTTTAAACCCAGGCAGGGCTTTCTTT
clone size: many; D gene: NA; V gene: TRBV25-1; J gene: TRBJ2-3; CDR3 protein: CASSALLLASVSTDTQYF; CDR3 DNA: TGTGCCAGCAGTGCACTTCTTCTGGCTAGCGTGAGCACAGATACGCAGTATTTT
clone size: NA; D gene: NA; V gene: TRBV11-2; J gene: TRBJ2-5; CDR3 protein: CASSFRGLQETQYF; CDR3 DNA: TGTGCCAGCAGCTTTCGGGGGCTTCAGGAGACCCAGTACTTC
clone size: few; D gene: NA; V gene: TRBV7-9; J gene: TRBJ2-1; CDR3 protein: CASSWDPSSYNEQFF; CDR3 DNA: TGTGCCAGCAGCTGGGACCCGAGCTCCTACAATGAGCAGTTCTTC
clone size: few; D gene: NA; V gene: TRBV7-9; J gene: TRBJ1-1; CDR3 protein: CASSFPLQGRDTEAFF; CDR3 DNA: TGTGCCAGCAGCTTTCCTCTACAGGGTCGGGACACTGAAGCTTTCTTT
clone size: many; D gene: NA; V gene: TRBV12-5; J gene: TRBJ2-7; CDR3 protein: CASGWAGKGQSAGQYF; CDR3 DNA: TGTGCTAGTGGTTGGGCTGGGAAAGGACAGTCCGCCGGGCAGTACTTC
clone size: NA; D gene: TRBD2; V gene: TRBV5-1; J gene: TRBJ2-1; CDR3 protein: CASSPGALAGRNEQFF; CDR3 DNA: TGCGCCAGCAGCCCCGGTGCGCTAGCGGGGCGCAATGAGCAGTTCTTC
clone size: many; D gene: TRBD2; V gene: TRBV20-1; J gene: TRBJ2-3; CDR3 protein: CSATGTSGVTDTQYF; CDR3 DNA: TGCAGTGCAACCGGGACTAGCGGGGTAACAGATACGCAGTATTTT
clone size: many; D gene: TRBD2; V gene: TRBV20-1; J gene: TRBJ2-5; CDR3 protein: CSATSGGRGETQYF; CDR3 DNA: TGCAGTGCAACTAGCGGGGGGCGGGGAGAGACCCAGTACTTC
clone size: NA; D gene: TRBD1; V gene: TRBV20-1; J gene: TRBJ1-6; CDR3 protein: CSARQGASNSPLHF; CDR3 DNA: TGCAGTGCAAGACAGGGGGCCAGTAATTCACCCCTCCACTTT
clone size: many; D gene: NA; V gene: TRBV24-1; J gene: TRBJ2-1; CDR3 protein: CATNDGALDEQFF; CDR3 DNA: TGTGCCACCAACGATGGGGCTTTGGATGAGCAGTTCTTC
clone size: few; D gene: TRBD1; V gene: TRBV6-4; J gene: TRBJ2-3; CDR3 protein: CASSDSGGIDTQYF; CDR3 DNA: TGTGCCAGCAGTGACTCAGGGGGCATAGATACGCAGTATTTT